This TCR beta chain came from a study of long-term antiretroviral therapy in people with HIV. Runs used v3.0 of the immunoSEQ assay and were done at survey level. Assay: immunoSEQ multiplex PCR; the TCRdb copy retains only in-frame clones and omits some. In the table there are about 22,000 clones, 75% to 85% of which are singletons. In germline, CDR1 is SGHRS, CDR2 YFSETQ. The CDR3 runs to 13 residues. V was trimmed by 5 bases and J by 2 bases, leaving 10 bases between them. Two or more post-ART PBMC samples, plus at least one pre-ART sample, were available for each donor. The chain employs TRBV5-1 and TRBJ2-5; perhaps D is TRBD1 or TRBD2 (5 bases each). Sequenced material: unsorted PBMCs, taken 0.1 years before starting antiretroviral therapy. This clonotype was obtained from a man between 18 and 35 years old with HIV. CDR3 coding DNA: TGCGCCAGCAGAGGGACGGATCAAGAGACCCAGTACTTC. It is translated as CASRGTDQETQYF.